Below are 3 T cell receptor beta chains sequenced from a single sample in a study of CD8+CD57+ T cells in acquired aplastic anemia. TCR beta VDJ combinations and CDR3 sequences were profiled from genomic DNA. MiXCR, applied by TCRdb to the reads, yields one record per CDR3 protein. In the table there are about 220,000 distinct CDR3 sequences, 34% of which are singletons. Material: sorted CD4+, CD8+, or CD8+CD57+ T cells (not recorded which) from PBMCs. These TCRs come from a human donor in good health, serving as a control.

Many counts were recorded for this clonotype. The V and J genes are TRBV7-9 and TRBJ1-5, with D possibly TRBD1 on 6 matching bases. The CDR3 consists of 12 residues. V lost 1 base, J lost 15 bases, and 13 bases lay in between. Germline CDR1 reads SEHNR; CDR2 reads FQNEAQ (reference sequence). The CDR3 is CASSLVRGPMHF. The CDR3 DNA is TGTGCCAGCAGCTTAGTCAGGGGCCCAATGCATTTT.

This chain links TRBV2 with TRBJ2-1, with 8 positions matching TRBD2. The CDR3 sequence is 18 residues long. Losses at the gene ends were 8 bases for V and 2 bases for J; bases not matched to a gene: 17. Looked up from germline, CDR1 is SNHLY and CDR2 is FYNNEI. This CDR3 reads CASSLLPSAGGTYNEQFF. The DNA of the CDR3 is TGTGCCAGCTCCCTGCTACCGTCCGCGGGAGGTACCTACAATGAGCAGTTCTTC.

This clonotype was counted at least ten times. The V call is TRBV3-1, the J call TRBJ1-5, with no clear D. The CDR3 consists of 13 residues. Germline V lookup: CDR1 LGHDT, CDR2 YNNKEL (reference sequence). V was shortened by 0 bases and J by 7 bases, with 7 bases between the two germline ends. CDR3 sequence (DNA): TGTGCCAGCAGCCAAGACTTAGTCCAGCCCCAGCATTTT. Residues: CASSQDLVQPQHF.